Presented here are 9 T cell receptor beta chains from one specimen sequenced in a study of T cells after yellow fever vaccination. TCRdb re-called the 5' RACE reads with MiXCR, one entry per CDR3 protein. The sample has approximately 150,000 distinct CDR3 sequences; 7% to 10% are singletons. The sample in question was CD8+ T cells sorted from PBMCs, obtained 45 days after the yellow fever booster vaccination. The source is a man between 18 and 35 years old who received the YFV17D yellow fever vaccine.

This clonotype was detected only a few times. This chain joins TRBV11-3 and TRBJ2-1; D may be TRBD1 (5 bases). Germline V gene sequence: CDR1 SGHNT, CDR2 YENEEA. Trimming stripped 5 bases from V and 0 bases from J, with 11 bases between. The CDR3 length is 15 residues. In nucleotides, the CDR3 is TGTGCCAGCAGCCCAAGACAGAGCTCCTACAATGAGCAGTTCTTC. Residues: CASSPRQSSYNEQFF.

The genes are TRBV7-6 and TRBJ2-2; no reliable D call. Germline loops: CDR1 SGHVS, CDR2 FNYEAQ. V was cut by 5 bases and J by 6 bases, with 22 bases left in between. The CDR3 has 17 residues. CDR3 DNA sequence: TGTGCCAGCAGCCCACCAGGATGGGCCGCAAGCTCCGGGGAGCTGTTTTTT. Translation gives CASSPPGWAASSGELFF.

This clonotype was observed a handful of times. The chain carries TRBV6-5 and TRBJ2-7; D might be TRBD1 (5 bases). The CDR3 covers 12 residues. V was clipped by 5 bases and J by 4 bases, with 9 bases between them. Looked up from germline, CDR1 is MNHEY and CDR2 is SVGAGI. The DNA of the CDR3 is TGTGCCAGCAGTCGACAGCTATACGAGCAGTACGTC. Protein product: CASSRQLYEQYV.

The sample holds a few counts of this clonotype. V gene TRBV6-2 or TRBV6-3 combines with J gene TRBJ2-2, with TRBD2 as a possible D gene (5 bases). The CDR3 spans 15 residues. The ends were cut back, 2 bases at V and 6 bases at J, with 13 bases in the middle. Per germline, CDR1 MNHEY and CDR2 SVGEGT. The CDR3 DNA follows: TGTGCCAGCAGTTACAAGCGGAGGTCCGCCGGGGAGCTGTTTTTT. It yields the protein CASSYKRRSAGELFF.

This clonotype came up many times. The V call is TRBV12-3 or TRBV12-4, the J call TRBJ2-3; D is undetermined. V was shortened by 6 bases and J by 4 bases, with 5 bases between the two germline ends. The CDR3 length is 11 residues. CDR3 in amino acids: CASSVADTQYF. The CDR3 nucleotides read TGTGCCAGCAGCGTAGCAGATACGCAGTATTTT.

The rearrangement links TRBV9 to TRBJ2-4; D gene unclear. From germline, CDR1 is SGDLS and CDR2 YYNGEE. Deletions cut 3 bases from V and 0 bases from J, with 16 bases between. The CDR3 consists of 17 residues. Written as DNA, the CDR3 is TGTGCCAGCAGCGCGAGTAGAGGAAACTTAGCCAAAAACATTCAGTACTTC. Translated, it gives CASSASRGNLAKNIQYF.

This clonotype was seen a handful of times. CDR3 sequence reads: CASSSLGSQETQYF. In DNA form, the CDR3 reads TGTGCCAGCAGCTCCTTGGGTTCGCAAGAGACCCAGTACTTC. J is TRBJ2-5 and V is TRBV7-9, with no clear D. Germline V lookup: CDR1 SEHNR, CDR2 FQNEAQ (reference sequence). The length of the CDR3 is 14 residues. Trimming shortened V by 4 bases and J by 2 bases, and 11 bases separated the two germline ends.

The V gene is TRBV5-1, the J gene TRBJ1-5; D is unresolved. V gave up 0 bases and J gave up 3 bases, with 7 bases separating them. The CDR3 loop spans 14 amino acids. Germline V gene lookup returns CDR1 SGHRS and CDR2 YFSETQ. In nucleotides, the CDR3 is TGCGCCAGCAGCTTGGCTGTTTCCAATCAGCCCCAGCATTTT. Translated: CASSLAVSNQPQHF.

V and J are TRBV7-9 and TRBJ2-7; D possibly matches TRBD1 or TRBD2 (6 bases each). CDR3 length equals 13 residues. CDR1 is SEHNR and CDR2 is FQNEAQ in the germline V gene (reference sequence). Trimming left V 5 bases short and J 2 bases short, with 10 bases between. CDR3 sequence (DNA): TGTGCCAGCAGCCCGGAGGGGGCCTACGAGCAGTACTTC. It specifies CASSPEGAYEQYF.